The 16 T cell receptor beta chains given below trace back to one sample, sequenced in a study of blood T cell repertoires in COVID-19. Some clones are missing from TCRdb's copy, which holds only in-frame ones; the method was immunoSEQ multiplex PCR. The top ten clones hold roughly 4.6% of a sample with about 250,000 clones, approximately 85% of them seen once. The sample consisted of peripheral blood. These receptors were taken from a man aged 50-59 years with COVID-19, enrolled during active disease.

The CDR3 nucleotides are TGTGCCAGCAGCCTGGAGGGGCTGGGGCAGCCCCAGCATTTT. Encoded protein: CASSLEGLGQPQHF. The chain combines TRBV9 with TRBJ1-5; tentatively, D is TRBD1 (5 bases). V lost 4 bases, J lost 7 bases, and 15 bases lay in between. Germline CDR1 reads SGDLS; CDR2 reads YYNGEE. The CDR3 has 14 amino acids.

V usage is TRBV2 and J usage is TRBJ1-1; weak D call: TRBD1 (6 bases). V lost 6 bases, J lost 5 bases, and 10 bases lay in between. The CDR3 loop spans 12 amino acids. Germline V gene data show CDR1 as SNHLY and CDR2 as FYNNEI. The CDR3 sequence: CASRQGRTEAFF. As DNA, the CDR3 is TGTGCCAGCAGGCAGGGGCGAACTGAAGCTTTCTTT.

This clone was observed a single time. This sequence joins TRBV6-5 and TRBJ2-1, with TRBD1 identical over 7 bases. The CDR3 runs to 16 residues. Trimming removed 4 bases from V and 3 bases from J; junction bases left unmatched: 9. CDR1 MNHEY and CDR2 SVGAGI come from the germline V gene. CDR3 coding DNA: TGTGCCAGCAGTTCCCGGGACAGAAGATTCTACAATGAGCAGTTCTTC. Translating gives CASSSRDRRFYNEQFF.

The chain uses TRBV14 and TRBJ1-6; D is ambiguous. CDR3 length: 16 residues. Germline CDR1 is SGHDN and CDR2 is FVKESK. Trimming cost V 0 bases and J 10 bases, with 16 bases left between them. DNA for the CDR3: TGTGCCAGCAGCCAAGATGGAGGTCAGCTTACCTCACCCCTCCACTTT. Residues: CASSQDGGQLTSPLHF.

A note on this clone: Distinct nucleotide sequences in the sample also encode this CDR3. The chain recombines TRBV5-1 with TRBJ1-1; D might be TRBD1 (6 bases). Deletions cut 4 bases from V and 1 base from J, with 8 bases between. The CDR3 has 13 amino acids. The germline gives CDR1 SGHRS, CDR2 YFSETQ. The CDR3 sequence is CASSLQGNTEAFF. DNA of the CDR3: TGCGCCAGCAGCCTACAGGGGAACACTGAAGCTTTCTTT.

This clone came up a few times. The chain uses TRBV5-4 and TRBJ2-1; TRBD1 might be the D (6 bases). The germline gives CDR1 SGHNT, CDR2 YYREEE (reference sequence). This CDR3 has 11 residues. Trimming cost V 4 bases and J 11 bases, with 10 bases left between them. The CDR3 DNA is TGTGCCAGCAGCAGGGGGATTAAGCAGTTCTTC. It is translated as CASSRGIKQFF.

This chain uses TRBV24-1 with TRBJ1-2, with 8 nucleotides matching TRBD1. The CDR3 has 17 amino acids. In germline, CDR1 is KGHDR, CDR2 SFDVKD. The trim removed 4 bases at V and 0 bases at J, leaving 9 bases unmatched. CDR3 coding DNA: TGTGCCACCAGTGACGCCTCTACAGGGGGGGCTAACTATGGCTACACCTTC. It is translated as CATSDASTGGANYGYTF.

J is TRBJ2-1 and V is TRBV5-4; 9 positions match TRBD2. The CDR3 loop spans 17 amino acids. From germline, CDR1 is SGHNT and CDR2 YYREEE (reference sequence). J lost 1 base, V lost 0 bases, and 5 bases had no gene match. The CDR3 DNA reads as TGTGCCAGCAGCTTGGCCCGCGGGGGGGCTTCCTACAATGAGCAGTTCTTC. It codes for CASSLARGGASYNEQFF.

The chain joins TRBV6-5 to TRBJ2-5; D possibly corresponds to TRBD2 (6 bases). Trimming cost V 5 bases and J 7 bases, with 17 bases left between them. The CDR3 extends over 14 amino acids. Germline values: CDR1 MNHEY, CDR2 SVGAGI. The CDR3 is CASSQNRGWGTQYF. The CDR3 DNA is TGTGCCAGCAGTCAAAACCGGGGGTGGGGGACCCAGTACTTC.

This clone was counted a few times. CDR3 DNA sequence: TGTGCCAGCAGCCCTTTGACAGGCTTCAGAGATGAGCAGTTCTTC. Translating it yields CASSPLTGFRDEQFF. J is TRBJ2-1 and V is TRBV27; perhaps TRBD1 as D (6 bases). This CDR3 is built from 15 residues. The V gene's germline CDR1 is MNHEY and CDR2 SMNVEV (reference sequence). Trimming shortened V by 6 bases and J by 8 bases, and 20 bases separated the two germline ends.

The chain is built from TRBV11-2 and TRBJ2-7, with a possible D match to TRBD2 (6 bases). The germline V gene has CDR1 SGHAT and CDR2 FQNNGV. The CDR3 is 17 amino acids. V lost 2 bases and J lost 2, with 19 bases in between. The CDR3 sequence: CASSLSPGNRETYEQYF. The CDR3 DNA reads as TGTGCCAGCAGCTTATCCCCGGGAAATCGGGAGACCTACGAGCAGTACTTC.

This clone appeared a single time. The V and J genes are TRBV7-2 and TRBJ2-1; D might be TRBD2 (5 bases). The V and J ends lost 5 bases and 5 bases respectively, with 10 bases between them. Looked up from germline, CDR1 is SGHTA and CDR2 is FQGNSA. This CDR3 is 13 amino acids long. CDR3 nucleotides: TGTGCCAGCAGCCTTACAGCGGACAATGAGCAGTTCTTC. Residues: CASSLTADNEQFF.

V and J are TRBV5-6 and TRBJ2-2; D is ambiguous. Germline assignment: CDR1 SGHDT and CDR2 YYEEEE. The CDR3 is 12 residues long. Trimming took 1 base from V and 8 from J, leaving 6 bases between them. The CDR3 is CASSLNWGELFF. In DNA, the CDR3 is TGTGCCAGCAGCTTGAACTGGGGGGAGCTGTTTTTT. Complete variable domain (other parts from reference TRBV5-6 and TRBJ2-2): DAGVTQSPTHLIKTRGQQVTLRCSPKSGHDTVSWYQQALGQGPQFIFQYYEEEERQRGNFPDRFSGHQFPNYSSELNVNALLLGDSALYLCASSLNWGELFFGEGSRLTVL.

This sequence joins TRBV5-1 and TRBJ1-1, with 10 bases lining up with TRBD1. Germline trimming cut 4 bases from V and 6 bases from J; bases unmatched to any gene: 9. Germline lookup yields CDR1 SGHRS and CDR2 YFSETQ. The CDR3 extends over 15 amino acids. CDR3 residues: CASSKTGGGTPEAFF. The DNA for the CDR3 is TGCGCCAGCAGCAAGACAGGGGGCGGTACCCCTGAAGCTTTCTTT.

V gene TRBV5-6 combines with J gene TRBJ1-2; possible D gene TRBD1, 5 bases. V lost 0 bases, J lost 2 bases, and 14 bases lay in between. CDR1 SGHDT and CDR2 YYEEEE come from the germline V gene. This CDR3 region has 16 residues. CDR3 protein: CASSLAGRQINYGYTF. CDR3 nucleotide sequence: TGTGCCAGCAGCTTGGCCGGCAGACAGATAAACTATGGCTACACCTTC.

This clone appeared once. This sequence joins TRBV18 and TRBJ2-5, with 7 bases fitting TRBD2. Germline trimming cut 9 bases from V and 4 bases from J; bases unmatched to any gene: 14. This CDR3 is 15 amino acids long. Germline CDR1 and CDR2: KGHSH and LQKENI. This CDR3 is CASSPGLLGVETQYF. The CDR3 DNA sequence: TGTGCCAGTTCGCCGGGACTATTAGGGGTAGAGACCCAGTACTTC.